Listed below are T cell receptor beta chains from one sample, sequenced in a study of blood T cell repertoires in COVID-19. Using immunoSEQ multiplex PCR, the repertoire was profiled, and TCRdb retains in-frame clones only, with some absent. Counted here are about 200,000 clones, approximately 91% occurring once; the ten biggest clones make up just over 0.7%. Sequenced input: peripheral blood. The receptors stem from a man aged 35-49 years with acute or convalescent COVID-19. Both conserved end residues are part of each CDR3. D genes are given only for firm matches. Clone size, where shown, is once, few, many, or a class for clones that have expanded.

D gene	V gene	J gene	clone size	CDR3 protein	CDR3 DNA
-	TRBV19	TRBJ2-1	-	CASSPRGAGGYNEQFF	TGTGCCAGTAGTCCAAGGGGGGCAGGGGGCTACAATGAGCAGTTCTTC
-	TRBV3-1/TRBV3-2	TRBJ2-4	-	CASSRGSGENIQYF	TGTGCCAGCAGTCGGGGGTCCGGGGAAAACATTCAGTACTTC
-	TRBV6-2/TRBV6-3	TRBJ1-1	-	CASSYYQSGTEAFF	TGTGCCAGCAGTTACTACCAGTCGGGGACTGAAGCTTTCTTT
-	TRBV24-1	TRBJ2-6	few	CATSEGGTGLFPGANVLTF	TGTGCCACCAGTGAGGGGGGGACAGGCCTTTTTCCTGGGGCCAACGTCCTGACTTTC
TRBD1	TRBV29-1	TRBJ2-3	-	CSVGIPGTGTGREDTQYF	TGCAGCGTTGGGATCCCTGGGACCGGGACAGGGAGAGAAGATACGCAGTATTTT
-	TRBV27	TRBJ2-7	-	CASRRMGQLFHEQYF	TGTGCCAGCAGGCGGATGGGACAATTATTCCACGAGCAGTACTTC
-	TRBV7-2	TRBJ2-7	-	CASSTGSSPHEQYF	TGTGCCAGCAGTACGGGATCCTCCCCCCACGAGCAGTACTTC
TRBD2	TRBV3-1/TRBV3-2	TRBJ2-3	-	CASSQVSGGADTQYF	TGTGCCAGCAGCCAAGTATCGGGGGGGGCCGATACGCAGTATTTT
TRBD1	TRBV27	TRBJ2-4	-	CASSASGTGNIQYF	TGTGCCAGCAGTGCCTCCGGGACAGGGAACATTCAGTACTTC
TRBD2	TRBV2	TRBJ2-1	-	CASDSGRSSYNEQFF	TGTGCCAGCGACAGCGGGAGGAGCTCCTACAATGAGCAGTTCTTC
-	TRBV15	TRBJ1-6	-	CATSAGFGYNSPLHF	TGTGCCACCAGCGCAGGGTTCGGCTATAATTCACCCCTCCACTTT
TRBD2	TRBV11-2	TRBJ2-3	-	CASSPGGSGGEFTDTQYF	TGTGCCAGCAGCCCCGGGGGTAGCGGGGGGGAGTTCACAGATACGCAGTATTTT
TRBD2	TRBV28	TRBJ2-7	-	CASFSGLEAHEQYF	TGTGCCAGCTTTTCGGGACTAGAGGCCCACGAGCAGTACTTC
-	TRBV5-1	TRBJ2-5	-	CASSLRPETQYF	TGCGCCAGCAGCCTACGCCCGGAGACCCAGTACTTC
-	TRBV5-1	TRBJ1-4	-	CASSLGQGNEKLFF	TGCGCCAGCAGCTTGGGGCAGGGTAATGAAAAACTGTTTTTT
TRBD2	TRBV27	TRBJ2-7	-	CASKKTSGTSYEQYF	TGTGCCAGCAAGAAGACTAGCGGGACCTCCTACGAGCAGTACTTC
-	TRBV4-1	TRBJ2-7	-	CASSQEGDWNSYEQYF	TGCGCCAGCAGCCAAGAGGGAGATTGGAACTCCTACGAGCAGTACTTC
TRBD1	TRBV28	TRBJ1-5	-	CASSYLGQGYNQPQHF	TGTGCCAGCAGTTACTTGGGACAGGGGTACAATCAGCCCCAGCATTTT
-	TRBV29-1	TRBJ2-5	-	CSVEKRNQETQYF	TGCAGCGTTGAAAAGCGGAACCAAGAGACCCAGTACTTC
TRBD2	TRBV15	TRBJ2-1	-	CATSRDLGLAGGHSYNEQFF	TGTGCCACCAGCAGAGATCTGGGACTAGCGGGCGGCCACTCCTACAATGAGCAGTTCTTC
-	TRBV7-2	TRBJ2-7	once	CASRRDPGTPYEQYF	TGTGCCAGCAGGCGGGATCCGGGGACCCCCTACGAGCAGTACTTC
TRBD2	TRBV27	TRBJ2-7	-	CASSSRTSGAYEQYF	TGTGCCAGCAGTTCGCGGACTAGCGGTGCCTACGAGCAGTACTTC
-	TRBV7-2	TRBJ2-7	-	CASSLKSYGERKTYEQYF	TGTGCCAGCAGCTTAAAATCGTATGGGGAGAGGAAAACCTACGAGCAGTACTTC
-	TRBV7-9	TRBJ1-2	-	CASSSGGDVNYGYTF	TGTGCCAGCAGTTCCGGGGGGGATGTGAACTATGGCTACACCTTC
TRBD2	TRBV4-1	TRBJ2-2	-	CASSLRLAGGSNTGELFF	TGCGCCAGCAGCCTCCGACTAGCGGGGGGATCGAACACCGGGGAGCTGTTTTTT
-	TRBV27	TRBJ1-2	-	CASSFTGTLPDGYTF	TGTGCCAGCAGTTTTACTGGGACACTGCCTGATGGCTACACCTTC
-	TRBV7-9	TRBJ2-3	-	CASSLVGGDTDTQYF	TGTGCCAGCAGCTTAGTAGGGGGTGACACAGATACGCAGTATTTT
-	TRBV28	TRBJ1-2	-	CASSLGLDYGYTF	TGTGCCAGCAGTTTAGGCCTCGACTATGGCTACACCTTC
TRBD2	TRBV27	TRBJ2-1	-	CASSLEGLAGGLSYNEQFF	TGTGCCAGCAGTTTAGAAGGACTAGCGGGGGGGCTCTCCTACAATGAGCAGTTCTTC
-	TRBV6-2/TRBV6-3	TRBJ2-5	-	CASSYSTTGLAVYLYQETQYF	TGTGCCAGCAGTTACTCTACTACAGGGCTAGCGGTATATTTGTACCAAGAGACCCAGTACTTC
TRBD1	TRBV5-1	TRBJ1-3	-	CASSLGTGAGNTIYF	TGCGCCAGCAGCTTGGGGACAGGGGCTGGAAACACCATATATTTT
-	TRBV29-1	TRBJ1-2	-	CSVNLQGLVDYGYTF	TGCAGCGTTAATTTACAGGGATTAGTGGACTATGGCTACACCTTC
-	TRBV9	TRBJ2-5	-	CASTPLGGETQYF	TGTGCCAGCACCCCGTTAGGAGGGGAGACCCAGTACTTC
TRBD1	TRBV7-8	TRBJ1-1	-	CAGRTGMNTEAFF	TGTGCCGGACGGACAGGCATGAACACTGAAGCTTTCTTT
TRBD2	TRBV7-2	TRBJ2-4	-	CASSFGLGSVAKNIQYF	TGTGCCAGCAGCTTTGGACTAGGGTCGGTCGCCAAAAACATTCAGTACTTC
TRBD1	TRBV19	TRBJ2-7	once	CASSKTGGAYEQYF	TGTGCCAGTAGTAAGACAGGGGGAGCCTACGAGCAGTACTTC
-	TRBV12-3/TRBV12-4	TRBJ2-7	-	CASSRGREYEQYF	TGTGCCAGCAGCCGCGGACGGGAATACGAGCAGTACTTC
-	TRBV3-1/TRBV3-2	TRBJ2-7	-	CASSQSAGNPYEQYF	TGTGCCAGCAGCCAAAGTGCGGGGAACCCCTACGAGCAGTACTTC
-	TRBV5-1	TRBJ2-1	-	CASSFMGGPNEQFF	TGCGCCAGCAGCTTTATGGGGGGGCCCAATGAGCAGTTCTTC
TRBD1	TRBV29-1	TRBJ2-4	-	CSVVWDSKNIQYF	TGCAGCGTTGTATGGGACAGCAAAAACATTCAGTACTTC
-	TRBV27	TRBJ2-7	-	CASSWVSGGGGYEQYF	TGTGCCAGCAGTTGGGTCTCGGGTGGGGGCGGATACGAGCAGTACTTC
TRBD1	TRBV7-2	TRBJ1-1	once	CASSLALEGAAREGTEAFF	TGTGCCAGCAGCTTAGCGCTGGAGGGGGCGGCCCGAGAAGGCACTGAAGCTTTCTTT
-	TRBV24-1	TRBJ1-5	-	CATSKQGWNQPQHF	TGTGCCACCAGCAAACAGGGCTGGAATCAGCCCCAGCATTTT
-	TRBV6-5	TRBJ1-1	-	CASSYGRGLNTEAFF	TGTGCCAGCAGTTACGGGCGGGGGTTGAACACTGAAGCTTTCTTT
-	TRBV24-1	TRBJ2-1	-	CATSDSTGKSYNEQFF	TGTGCCACCAGTGATTCCACAGGGAAGTCCTACAATGAGCAGTTCTTC
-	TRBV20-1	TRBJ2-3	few	CSAYRTDTQYF	TGCAGTGCTTATCGCACAGATACGCAGTATTTT
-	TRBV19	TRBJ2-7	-	CASSIGTYFYEQYF	TGTGCCAGTAGTATAGGTACATATTTCTACGAGCAGTACTTC
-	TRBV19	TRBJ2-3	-	CASSIGGVSTDTQYF	TGTGCCAGTAGTATAGGGGGAGTTAGCACAGATACGCAGTATTTT
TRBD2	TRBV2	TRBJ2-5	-	CASGAGTSGGETQYF	TGTGCCAGTGGGGCCGGGACTAGCGGTGGGGAGACCCAGTACTTC
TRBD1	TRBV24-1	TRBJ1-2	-	CVTSDFTGTGGWDYGYTF	TGTGTCACCAGTGATTTTACCGGGACAGGGGGCTGGGACTATGGCTACACCTTC